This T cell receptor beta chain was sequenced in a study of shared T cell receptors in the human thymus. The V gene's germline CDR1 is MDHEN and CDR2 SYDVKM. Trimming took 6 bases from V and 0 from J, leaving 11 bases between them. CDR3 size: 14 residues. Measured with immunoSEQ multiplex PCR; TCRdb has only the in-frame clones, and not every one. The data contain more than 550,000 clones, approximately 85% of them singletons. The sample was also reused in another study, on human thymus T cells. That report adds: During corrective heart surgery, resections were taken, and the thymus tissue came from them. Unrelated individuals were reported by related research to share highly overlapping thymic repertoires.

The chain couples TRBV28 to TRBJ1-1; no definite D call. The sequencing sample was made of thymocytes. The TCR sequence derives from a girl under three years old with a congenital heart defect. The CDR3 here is CASSRSGVNTEAFF. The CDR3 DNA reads TGTGCCAGCAGCCGAAGCGGGGTGAACACTGAAGCTTTCTTT. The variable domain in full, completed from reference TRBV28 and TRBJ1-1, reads DVKVTQSSRYLVKRTGEKVFLECVQDMDHENMFWYRQDPGLGLRLIYFSYDVKMKEKGDIPEGYSVSREKKERFSLILESASTNQTSMYLCASSRSGVNTEAFFGQGTRLTVV.